Listed here are 14 T cell receptor beta chains from one sample, sequenced in a study of STAT5B mutations in CD4+ large granular lymphocyte leukemia. TCRdb's table, derived via immunoSEQ multiplex PCR, lists solely in-frame clones and lacks some. The sample yields some 30,000 clones, 70% to 90% seen once. The sample consisted of CD4+ T cells from blood buffy coats. These receptors all stem from a human donor in good health.

The gene calls are TRBV28 and TRBJ2-2; possible D gene TRBD2, 6 bases. V dropped 4 bases and J dropped 1 base, with 13 bases sitting between them. Germline CDR1 is MDHEN and CDR2 is SYDVKM. This CDR3 has 16 residues. The CDR3: CASSSGGVLNTGELFF. The CDR3, as DNA: TGTGCCAGCAGTTCCGGCGGGGTCTTGAACACCGGGGAGCTGTTTTTT.

This clone occurred once. This chain joins TRBV2 and TRBJ2-6; 7 bases match TRBD1. This CDR3 spans 17 amino acids. Germline-derived CDR1 and CDR2 are SNHLY and FYNNEI. Trimming took 5 bases from V and 0 from J; bases not matched to a gene: 7. The CDR3 loop reads CASSNRDSHSGANVLTF. The CDR3 nucleotides read TGTGCCAGCAGTAACCGGGACAGCCACTCTGGGGCCAACGTCCTGACTTTC.

The CDR3 nucleotides are TGTGCCATCAGGGAAACAGGGGCGGCCTACGAGCAGTACTTC. It specifies CAIRETGAAYEQYF. V gene TRBV10-3 combines with J gene TRBJ2-7; 7 bases line up with TRBD1. J lost 2 bases, V lost 6 bases, and 7 bases had no gene match. The germline gives CDR1 ENHRY, CDR2 SYGVKD. This CDR3 spans 14 amino acids.

The rearrangement uses TRBV27 and TRBJ2-3; the D is unclear. This CDR3 is 10 amino acids long. Trimming shortened V by 8 bases and J by 7 bases, and 7 bases separated the two germline ends. Germline CDR1 and CDR2: MNHEY and SMNVEV (reference sequence). The CDR3 here is CASGLYTQYF. CDR3 bases: TGTGCCAGCGGATTGTATACGCAGTATTTT.

The CDR3 sequence: CASRKRAGTSGRGYNEQFF. The CDR3 region has the DNA TGTGCCAGCAGAAAAAGGGCCGGGACTAGCGGGAGAGGGTACAATGAGCAGTTCTTC. The chain joins TRBV27 to TRBJ2-1; 14 nucleotides agree with TRBD2. The length of the CDR3 is 19 residues. Germline CDR1 is MNHEY and CDR2 is SMNVEV (reference sequence). V gave up 6 bases and J gave up 4 bases; unmatched junction bases: 14.

The chain has TRBV30 and TRBJ1-1, with unresolved D. The germline gives CDR1 GTSNPN, CDR2 SVGIG (reference sequence). This CDR3 spans 13 amino acids. V was cut by 2 bases and J by 4 bases, with 11 bases left in between. CDR3 in amino acids: CAWSMAERTEAFF. The CDR3 region has the DNA TGTGCCTGGAGTATGGCAGAGCGCACTGAAGCTTTCTTT.

The rearrangement uses TRBV11-2 and TRBJ2-5; the match to TRBD1 covers 10 bases. CDR3 length: 15 residues. V gave up 4 bases and J gave up 5 bases; unmatched junction bases: 7. Germline-derived CDR1 and CDR2 are SGHAT and FQNNGV. CDR3: CASSYATGGEETQYF. The CDR3 nucleotides read TGTGCCAGCAGCTACGCGACAGGGGGCGAGGAGACCCAGTACTTC.

The chain carries TRBV6-1 and TRBJ1-4; maybe TRBD1 (6 bases). Trimming took 3 bases from V and 8 from J, leaving 10 bases between them. This CDR3 has 13 amino acids. Germline values: CDR1 MNHNS, CDR2 SASEGT. CDR3 in DNA: TGTGCCAGCAGTGACATAGGGGGGGAAAAACTGTTTTTT. Encoded protein: CASSDIGGEKLFF.

This chain links TRBV7-9 with TRBJ1-2; D ambiguous. The CDR3 consists of 13 residues. Germline-derived CDR1 and CDR2 are SEHNR and FQNEAQ (reference sequence). V was pared by 5 bases and J by 4 bases, with 11 bases between. The CDR3 nucleotides read TGTGCCAGCAGCCCGACGTCGCTCTATGGCTACACCTTC. It is translated as CASSPTSLYGYTF.

The chain recombines TRBV14 with TRBJ1-3; the D gene is possibly TRBD1 (5 bases). Germline assignment: CDR1 SGHDN and CDR2 FVKESK. V gave up 7 bases and J gave up 0 bases, with 10 bases separating them. CDR3 length: 14 residues. CDR3 protein: CASKPQASGNTIYF. In DNA, the CDR3 is TGTGCCAGCAAACCACAGGCCTCTGGAAACACCATATATTTT.

This chain links TRBV5-6 with TRBJ1-1; no firm D call. Trimming took off 2 bases at V and 0 bases at J, with 11 bases between the two ends. CDR3 size: 15 residues. CDR1 and CDR2 from the germline V gene are SGHDT and YYEEEE. CDR3 sequence: CASSFPGEVNTEAFF. CDR3 nucleotides: TGTGCCAGCAGCTTTCCGGGAGAAGTGAACACTGAAGCTTTCTTT.

The chain is built from TRBV7-2 and TRBJ2-7, with no clear D. Trimming left V 0 bases short and J 1 base short, with 7 bases between. The CDR3 has 14 amino acids. From germline, CDR1 is SGHTA and CDR2 FQGNSA. CDR3 in DNA: TGTGCCAGCAGCTTAGCGAGCAGGTCCTACGAGCAGTACTTC. Its translation: CASSLASRSYEQYF.

The chain has TRBV5-1 and TRBJ2-7; weak D call: TRBD1 (5 bases). Trimming took off 0 bases at V and 3 bases at J, with 10 bases between the two ends. Germline lookup yields CDR1 SGHRS and CDR2 YFSETQ. CDR3 length equals 14 residues. This chain's CDR3 is CASSLEGPNYEQYF. In nucleotides, the CDR3 is TGCGCCAGCAGCTTGGAGGGGCCGAACTACGAGCAGTACTTC.

The gene calls are TRBV11-3 and TRBJ2-3; D call uncertain. V was trimmed by 1 base and J by 0 bases, leaving 8 bases between them. The CDR3 is 15 amino acids. Germline V gene lookup returns CDR1 SGHNT and CDR2 YENEEA. The CDR3 DNA is TGTGCCAGCAGCTTAGCTGGGGTTAGCACAGATACGCAGTATTTT. Protein sequence: CASSLAGVSTDTQYF. The full variable domain, completed using reference TRBV11-3 and TRBJ2-3, is EAGVVQSPRYKIIEKKQPVAFWCNPISGHNTLYWYLQNLGQGPELLIRYENEEAVDDSQLPKDRFSAERLKGVDSTLKIQPAELGDSAVYLCASSLAGVSTDTQYFGPGTRLTVL.